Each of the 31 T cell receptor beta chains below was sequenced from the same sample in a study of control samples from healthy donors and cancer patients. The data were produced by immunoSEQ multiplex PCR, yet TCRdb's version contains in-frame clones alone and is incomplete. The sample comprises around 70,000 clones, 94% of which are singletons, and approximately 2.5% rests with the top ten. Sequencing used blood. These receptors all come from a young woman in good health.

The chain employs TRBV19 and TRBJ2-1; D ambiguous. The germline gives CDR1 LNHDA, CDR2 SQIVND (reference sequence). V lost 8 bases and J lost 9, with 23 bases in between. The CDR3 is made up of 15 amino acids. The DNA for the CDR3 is TGTGCCAGTTCCCTCCCGGGCCTAGTATTGGGTGAGCAGTTCTTC. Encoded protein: CASSLPGLVLGEQFF.

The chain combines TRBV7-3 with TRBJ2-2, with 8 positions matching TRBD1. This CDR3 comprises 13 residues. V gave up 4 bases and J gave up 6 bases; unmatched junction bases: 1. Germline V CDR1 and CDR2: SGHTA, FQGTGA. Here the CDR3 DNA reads TGTGCCAGCAGCTCACAGGGGGCCGGGGAGCTGTTTTTT. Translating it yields CASSSQGAGELFF.

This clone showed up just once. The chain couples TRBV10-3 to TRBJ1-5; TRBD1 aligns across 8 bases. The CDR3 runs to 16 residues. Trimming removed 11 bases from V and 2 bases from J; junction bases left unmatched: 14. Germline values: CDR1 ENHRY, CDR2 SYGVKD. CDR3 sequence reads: CAAGKDGQGGNQPQHF. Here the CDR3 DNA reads TGTGCCGCGGGGAAAGACGGACAGGGAGGCAATCAGCCCCAGCATTTT.

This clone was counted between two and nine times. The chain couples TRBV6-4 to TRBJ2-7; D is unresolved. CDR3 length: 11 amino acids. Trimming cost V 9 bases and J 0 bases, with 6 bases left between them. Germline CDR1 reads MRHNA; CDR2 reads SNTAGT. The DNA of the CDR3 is TGTGCCAGGAGATTCTCCTACGAGCAGTACGTC. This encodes CARRFSYEQYV.

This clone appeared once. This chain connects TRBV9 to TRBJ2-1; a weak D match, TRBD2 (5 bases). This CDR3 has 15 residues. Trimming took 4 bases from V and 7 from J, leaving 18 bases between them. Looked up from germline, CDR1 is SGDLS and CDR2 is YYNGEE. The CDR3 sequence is CASSPGDSPLNEQFF. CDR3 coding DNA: TGTGCCAGCAGCCCCGGGGATTCTCCCCTTAATGAGCAGTTCTTC. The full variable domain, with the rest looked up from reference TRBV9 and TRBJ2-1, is DSGVTQTPKHLITATGQRVTLRCSPRSGDLSVYWYQQSLDQGLQFLIQYYNGEERAKGNILERFSAQQFPDLHSELNLSSLELGDSALYFCASSPGDSPLNEQFFGPGTRLTVL.

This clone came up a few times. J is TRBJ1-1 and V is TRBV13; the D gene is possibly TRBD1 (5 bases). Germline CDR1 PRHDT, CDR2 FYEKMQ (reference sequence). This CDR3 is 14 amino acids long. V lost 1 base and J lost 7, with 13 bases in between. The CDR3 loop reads CASSLAQGYSEAFF. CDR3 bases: TGTGCCAGCAGCTTAGCTCAGGGTTATAGTGAAGCTTTCTTT. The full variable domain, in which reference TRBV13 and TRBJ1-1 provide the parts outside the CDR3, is AAGVIQSPRHLIKEKRETATLKCYPIPRHDTVYWYQQGPGQDPQFLISFYEKMQSDKGSIPDRFSAQQFSDYHSELNMSSLELGDSALYFCASSLAQGYSEAFFGQGTRLTVV.

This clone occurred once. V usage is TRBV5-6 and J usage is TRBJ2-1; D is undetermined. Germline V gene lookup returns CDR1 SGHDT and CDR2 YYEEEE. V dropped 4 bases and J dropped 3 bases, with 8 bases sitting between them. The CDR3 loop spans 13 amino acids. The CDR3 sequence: CASSDLGYNEQFF. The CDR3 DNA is TGTGCCAGCAGCGATTTAGGCTACAATGAGCAGTTCTTC.

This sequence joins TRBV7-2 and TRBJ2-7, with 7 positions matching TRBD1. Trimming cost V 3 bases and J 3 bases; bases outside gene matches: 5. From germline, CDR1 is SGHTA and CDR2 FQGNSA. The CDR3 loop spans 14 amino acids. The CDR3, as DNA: TGTGCCAGCAGCTTTGACCGACAGGGCTACGAGCAGTACTTC. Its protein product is CASSFDRQGYEQYF.

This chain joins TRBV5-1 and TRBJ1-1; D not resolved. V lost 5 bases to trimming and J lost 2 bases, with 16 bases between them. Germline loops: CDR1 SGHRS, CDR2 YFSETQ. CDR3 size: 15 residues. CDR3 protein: CASSTSFSSNTEAFF. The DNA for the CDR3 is TGCGCCAGCAGTACATCATTTTCCAGCAACACTGAAGCTTTCTTT.

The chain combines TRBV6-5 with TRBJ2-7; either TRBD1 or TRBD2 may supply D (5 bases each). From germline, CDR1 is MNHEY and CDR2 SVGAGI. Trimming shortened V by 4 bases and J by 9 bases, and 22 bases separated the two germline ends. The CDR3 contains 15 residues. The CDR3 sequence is CASSSSGTGNSVQYV. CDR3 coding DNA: TGTGCCAGCAGTTCCTCCGGGACGGGAAACAGTGTGCAGTACGTC.

In DNA form, the CDR3 reads TGTGCCAGCAGCGCAGGACTGGTCTCCTACGAGCAGTACTTC. Protein: CASSAGLVSYEQYF. The chain couples TRBV9 to TRBJ2-7; possibly TRBD2 for D (5 bases). V was pared by 3 bases and J by 0 bases, with 10 bases between. CDR1 and CDR2 from the germline V gene are SGDLS and YYNGEE. There are 14 residues in the CDR3.

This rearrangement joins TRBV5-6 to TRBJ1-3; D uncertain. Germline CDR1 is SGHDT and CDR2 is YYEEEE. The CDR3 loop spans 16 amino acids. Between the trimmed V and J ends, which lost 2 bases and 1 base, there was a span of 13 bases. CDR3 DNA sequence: TGTGCCAGCAGCTTCTCGGGTATGGGGTCTGGAAACACCATATATTTT. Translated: CASSFSGMGSGNTIYF.

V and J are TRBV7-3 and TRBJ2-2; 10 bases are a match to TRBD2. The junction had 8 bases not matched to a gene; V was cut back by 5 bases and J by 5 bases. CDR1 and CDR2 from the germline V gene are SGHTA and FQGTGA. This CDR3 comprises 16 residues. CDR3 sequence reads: CASSLGSGGATGELFF. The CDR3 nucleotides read TGTGCCAGCAGCCTCGGCAGCGGGGGGGCGACCGGGGAGCTGTTTTTT.

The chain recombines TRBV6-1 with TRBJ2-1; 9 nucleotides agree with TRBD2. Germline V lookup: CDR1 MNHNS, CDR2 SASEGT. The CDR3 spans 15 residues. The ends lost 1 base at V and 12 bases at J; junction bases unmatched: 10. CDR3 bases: TGTGCCAGCAGTGAAGGTGGGGTAGCGGGGGTATGGCAGTTCTTC. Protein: CASSEGGVAGVWQFF.

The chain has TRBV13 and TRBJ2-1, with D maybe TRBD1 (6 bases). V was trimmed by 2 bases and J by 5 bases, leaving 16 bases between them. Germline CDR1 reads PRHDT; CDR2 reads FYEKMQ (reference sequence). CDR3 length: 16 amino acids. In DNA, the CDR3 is TGTGCCAGCAGCTTAAAAGTCGGACAGTTCCACAATGAGCAGTTCTTC. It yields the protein CASSLKVGQFHNEQFF.

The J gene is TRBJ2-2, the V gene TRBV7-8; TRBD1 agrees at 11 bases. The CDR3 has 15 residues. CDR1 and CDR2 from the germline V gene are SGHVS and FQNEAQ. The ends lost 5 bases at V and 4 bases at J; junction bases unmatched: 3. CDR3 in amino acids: CASSAGTGGTGELFF. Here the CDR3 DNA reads TGTGCCAGCAGCGCCGGGACAGGGGGCACCGGGGAGCTGTTTTTT.

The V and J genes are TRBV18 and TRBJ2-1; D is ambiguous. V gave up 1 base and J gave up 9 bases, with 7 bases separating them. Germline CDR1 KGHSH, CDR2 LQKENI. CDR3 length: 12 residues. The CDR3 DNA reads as TGTGCCAGCTCACCACGGGCCACTGAGCAGTTCTTC. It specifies CASSPRATEQFF.

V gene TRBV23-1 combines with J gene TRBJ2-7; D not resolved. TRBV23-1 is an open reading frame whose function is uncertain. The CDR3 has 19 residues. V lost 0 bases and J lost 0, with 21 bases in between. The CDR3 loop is CASSQSPSLGTLNSYEQYV. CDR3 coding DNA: TGCGCCAGCAGTCAATCCCCCTCGCTTGGCACCCTAAACTCCTACGAGCAGTACGTC.

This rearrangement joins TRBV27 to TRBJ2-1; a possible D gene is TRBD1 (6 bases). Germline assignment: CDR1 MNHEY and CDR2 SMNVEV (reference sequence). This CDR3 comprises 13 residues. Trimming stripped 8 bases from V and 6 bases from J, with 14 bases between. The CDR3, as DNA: TGTGCCAGCGGGGCAGGGGCTGGCAATGAGCAGTTCTTC. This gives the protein CASGAGAGNEQFF.

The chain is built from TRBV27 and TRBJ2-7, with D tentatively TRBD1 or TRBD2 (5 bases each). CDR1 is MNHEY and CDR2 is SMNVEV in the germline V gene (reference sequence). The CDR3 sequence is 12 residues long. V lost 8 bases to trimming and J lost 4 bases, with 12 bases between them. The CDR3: CASGPGLYEQYF. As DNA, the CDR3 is TGTGCCAGCGGACCGGGGCTGTACGAGCAGTACTTC.

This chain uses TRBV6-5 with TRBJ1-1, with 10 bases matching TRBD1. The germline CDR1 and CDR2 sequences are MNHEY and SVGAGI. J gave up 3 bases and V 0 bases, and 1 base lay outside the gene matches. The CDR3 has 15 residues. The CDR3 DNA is TGTGCCAGCAGTTACTCCGGGACAGGGGACACTGAAGCTTTCTTT. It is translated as CASSYSGTGDTEAFF.

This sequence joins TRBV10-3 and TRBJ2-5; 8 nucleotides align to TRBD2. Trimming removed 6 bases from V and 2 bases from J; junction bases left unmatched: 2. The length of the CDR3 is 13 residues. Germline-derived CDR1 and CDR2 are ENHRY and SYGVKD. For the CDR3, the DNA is TGTGCCATCAGCGGGGGGGAACAAGAGACCCAGTACTTC. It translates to CAISGGEQETQYF.

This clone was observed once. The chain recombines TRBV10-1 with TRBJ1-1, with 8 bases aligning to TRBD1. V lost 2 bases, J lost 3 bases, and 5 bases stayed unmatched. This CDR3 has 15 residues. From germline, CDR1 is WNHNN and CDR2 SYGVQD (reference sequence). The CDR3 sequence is CASSEGTGGDTEAFF. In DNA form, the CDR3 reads TGCGCCAGCAGTGAGGGGACAGGAGGAGACACTGAAGCTTTCTTT.

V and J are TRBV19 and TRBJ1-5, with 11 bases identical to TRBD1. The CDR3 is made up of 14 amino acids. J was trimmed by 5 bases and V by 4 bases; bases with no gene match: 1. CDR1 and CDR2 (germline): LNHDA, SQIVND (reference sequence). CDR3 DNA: TGTGCCAGTAGTAGGACAGGGGGCCATCAGCCCCAGCATTTT. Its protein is CASSRTGGHQPQHF.

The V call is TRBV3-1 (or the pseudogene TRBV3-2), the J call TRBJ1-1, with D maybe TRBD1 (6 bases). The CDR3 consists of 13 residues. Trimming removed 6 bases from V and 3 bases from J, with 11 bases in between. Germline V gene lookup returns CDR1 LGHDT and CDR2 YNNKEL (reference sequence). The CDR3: CASRPRTDTEAFF. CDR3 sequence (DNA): TGTGCCAGCAGACCTCGGACAGACACTGAAGCTTTCTTT.

This CDR3 reads CATSSPPADTQYF. The CDR3 DNA sequence: TGTGCCACCAGCAGCCCCCCCGCAGATACGCAGTATTTT. The rearrangement joins TRBV15 to TRBJ2-3; D uncertain. The CDR3 covers 13 residues. Trimming pared 3 bases from V and 4 bases from J, leaving 8 bases between. Looked up from germline, CDR1 is LNHNV and CDR2 is YYDKDF (reference sequence).

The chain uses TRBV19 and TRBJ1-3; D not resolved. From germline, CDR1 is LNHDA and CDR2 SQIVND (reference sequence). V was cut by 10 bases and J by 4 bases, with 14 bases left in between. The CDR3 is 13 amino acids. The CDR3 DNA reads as TGTGCCACCCGCGTAATTTCGGGAAACACCATATATTTT. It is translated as CATRVISGNTIYF.

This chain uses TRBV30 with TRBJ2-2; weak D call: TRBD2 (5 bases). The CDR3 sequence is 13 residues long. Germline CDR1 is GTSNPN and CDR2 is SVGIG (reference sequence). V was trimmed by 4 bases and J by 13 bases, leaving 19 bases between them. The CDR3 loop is CAWKGKGVEALFF. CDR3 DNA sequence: TGTGCCTGGAAGGGCAAGGGAGTAGAGGCGCTGTTTTTT.

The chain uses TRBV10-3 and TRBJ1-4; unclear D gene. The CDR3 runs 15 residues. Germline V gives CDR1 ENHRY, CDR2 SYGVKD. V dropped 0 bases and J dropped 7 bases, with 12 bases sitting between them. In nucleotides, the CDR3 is TGTGCCATCAGTGAGTCAGCAGGTCGTCGTGAAAAACTGTTTTTT. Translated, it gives CAISESAGRREKLFF.

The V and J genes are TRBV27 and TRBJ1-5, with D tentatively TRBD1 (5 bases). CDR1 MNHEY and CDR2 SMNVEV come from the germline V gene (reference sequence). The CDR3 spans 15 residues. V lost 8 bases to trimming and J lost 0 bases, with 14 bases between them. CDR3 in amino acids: CASRTGTNSNQPQHF. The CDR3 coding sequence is TGTGCCAGCCGGACCGGGACCAATAGCAATCAGCCCCAGCATTTT.

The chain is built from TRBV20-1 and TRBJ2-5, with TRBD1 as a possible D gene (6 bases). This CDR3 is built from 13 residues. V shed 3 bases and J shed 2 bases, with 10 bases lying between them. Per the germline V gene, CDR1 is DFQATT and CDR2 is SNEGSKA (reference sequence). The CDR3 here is CSASVTGQETQYF. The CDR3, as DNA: TGCAGTGCTAGTGTCACAGGGCAAGAGACCCAGTACTTC.